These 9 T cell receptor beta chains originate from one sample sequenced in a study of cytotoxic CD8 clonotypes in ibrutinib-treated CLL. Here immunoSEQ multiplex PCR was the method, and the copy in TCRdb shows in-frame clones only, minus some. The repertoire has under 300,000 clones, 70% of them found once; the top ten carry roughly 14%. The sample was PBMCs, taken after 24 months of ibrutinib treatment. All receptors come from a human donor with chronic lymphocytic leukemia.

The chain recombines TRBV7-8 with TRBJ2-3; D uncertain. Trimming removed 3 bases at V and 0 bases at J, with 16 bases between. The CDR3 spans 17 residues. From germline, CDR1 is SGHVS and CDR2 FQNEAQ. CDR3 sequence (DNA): TGTGCCAGCAGCTTGGATAGCCGGGCATCTAGCACAGATACGCAGTATTTT. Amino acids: CASSLDSRASSTDTQYF.

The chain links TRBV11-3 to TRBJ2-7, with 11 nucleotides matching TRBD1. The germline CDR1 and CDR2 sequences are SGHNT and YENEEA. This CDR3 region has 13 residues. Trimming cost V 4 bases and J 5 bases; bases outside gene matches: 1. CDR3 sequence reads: CASSSGQGDEQYF. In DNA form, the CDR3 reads TGTGCCAGCAGCTCGGGACAGGGGGACGAGCAGTACTTC. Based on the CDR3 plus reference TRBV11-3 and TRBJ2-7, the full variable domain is EAGVVQSPRYKIIEKKQPVAFWCNPISGHNTLYWYLQNLGQGPELLIRYENEEAVDDSQLPKDRFSAERLKGVDSTLKIQPAELGDSAVYLCASSSGQGDEQYFGPGTRLTVT.

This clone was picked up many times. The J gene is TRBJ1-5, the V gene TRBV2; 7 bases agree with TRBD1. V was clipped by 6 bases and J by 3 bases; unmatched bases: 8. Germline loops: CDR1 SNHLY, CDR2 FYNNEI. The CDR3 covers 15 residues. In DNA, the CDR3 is TGTGCCAGCAGGACAGGGTTCGGGGCCAATCAGCCCCAGCATTTT. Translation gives CASRTGFGANQPQHF.

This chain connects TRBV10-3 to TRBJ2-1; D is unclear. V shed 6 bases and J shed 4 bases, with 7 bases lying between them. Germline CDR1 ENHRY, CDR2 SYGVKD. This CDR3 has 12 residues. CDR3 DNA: TGTGCCATCAGCCCAGCATACAATGAGCAGTTCTTC. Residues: CAISPAYNEQFF.

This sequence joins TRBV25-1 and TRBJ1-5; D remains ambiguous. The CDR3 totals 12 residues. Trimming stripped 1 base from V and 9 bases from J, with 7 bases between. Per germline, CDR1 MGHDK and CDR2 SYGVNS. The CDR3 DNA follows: TGTGCCAGCAGTGAATCAAGTGGGCCCCAGCATTTT. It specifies CASSESSGPQHF.

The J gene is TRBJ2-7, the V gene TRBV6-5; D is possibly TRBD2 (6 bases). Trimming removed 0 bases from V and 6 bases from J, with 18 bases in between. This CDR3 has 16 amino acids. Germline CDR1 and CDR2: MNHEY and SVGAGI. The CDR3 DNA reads TGTGCCAGCAGTTACTCTTATGGCGGACACGGGGGCGAGCAGTACTTC. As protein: CASSYSYGGHGGEQYF.

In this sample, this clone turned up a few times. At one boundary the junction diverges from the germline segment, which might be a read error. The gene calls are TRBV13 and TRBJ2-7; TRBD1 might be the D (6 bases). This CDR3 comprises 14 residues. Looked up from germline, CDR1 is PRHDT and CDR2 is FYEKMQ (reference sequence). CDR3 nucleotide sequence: TGTGCCAGCAGCCTAGGCAGGGGAAGGGACGAGCAGTACTTC. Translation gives CASSLGRGRDEQYF.

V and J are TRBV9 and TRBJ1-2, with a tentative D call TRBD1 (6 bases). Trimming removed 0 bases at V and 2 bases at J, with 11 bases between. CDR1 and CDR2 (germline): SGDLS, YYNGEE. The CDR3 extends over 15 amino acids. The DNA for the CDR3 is TGTGCCAGCAGCGTAGAAACAGGGTCCAACTATGGCTACACCTTC. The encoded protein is CASSVETGSNYGYTF.

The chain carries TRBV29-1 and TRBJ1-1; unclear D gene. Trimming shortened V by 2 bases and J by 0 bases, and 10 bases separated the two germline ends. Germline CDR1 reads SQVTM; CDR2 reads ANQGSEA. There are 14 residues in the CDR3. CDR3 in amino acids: CSVEIGSMNTEAFF. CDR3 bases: TGCAGCGTTGAAATCGGCAGCATGAACACTGAAGCTTTCTTT. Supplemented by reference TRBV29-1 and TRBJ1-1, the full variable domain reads SAVISQKPSRDICQRGTSLTIQCQVDSQVTMMFWYRQQPGQSLTLIATANQGSEATYESGFVIDKFPISRPNLTFSTLTVSNMSPEDSSIYLCSVEIGSMNTEAFFGQGTRLTVV.